These 22 T cell receptor beta chains share one sample of origin, sequenced in a study of blood T cell repertoires in COVID-19. TCRdb keeps only in-frame clones here, not all; method: immunoSEQ multiplex PCR. Here the sample spans under 150,000 clones, approximately 86% being singletons. Sequences were obtained from PBMCs or T cells enriched from blood (not recorded which). These receptor sequences come from a woman aged 45-65 years who had recovered from COVID-19.

This clone has a single count. V gene TRBV9 combines with J gene TRBJ2-7, with TRBD1 matching over 8 bases. The CDR3 sequence is 14 residues long. Germline CDR1 is SGDLS and CDR2 is YYNGEE. The junction had 4 bases not matched to a gene; V was cut back by 3 bases and J by 2 bases. CDR3 protein: CASSGGQAAYEQYF. The CDR3 region has the DNA TGTGCCAGCAGCGGGGGACAGGCAGCCTACGAGCAGTACTTC.

The chain carries TRBV27 and TRBJ2-7; TRBD1 is a possible D gene (6 bases). Trimming removed 2 bases at V and 2 bases at J, with 10 bases between. This CDR3 comprises 14 residues. Germline V gene data show CDR1 as MNHEY and CDR2 as SMNVEV (reference sequence). The CDR3 is CASSLQGHTYEQYF. CDR3 nucleotide sequence: TGTGCCAGCAGTTTACAGGGACATACCTACGAGCAGTACTTC.

This chain connects TRBV5-6 to TRBJ1-2, with 8 bases matching TRBD1. CDR1 SGHDT and CDR2 YYEEEE come from the germline V gene. V lost 4 bases, J lost 5 bases, and 13 bases stayed unmatched. The CDR3 contains 16 residues. CDR3 coding DNA: TGTGCCAGCAGCCTGGCTGAGACAGGGGTGCGGTATGGCTACACCTTC. Residues: CASSLAETGVRYGYTF.

The CDR3 nucleotides read TGCGCCAGCAGCCAGGGGACAGCCGAGGATACGCAGTATTTT. It codes for CASSQGTAEDTQYF. The rearrangement joins TRBV4-3 to TRBJ2-3, with TRBD1 matching over 7 bases. The germline V gene encodes CDR1 LGHNA and CDR2 YSLEER. This CDR3 spans 14 amino acids. The ends lost 3 bases at V and 6 bases at J; junction bases unmatched: 6.

V and J are TRBV5-1 and TRBJ1-2; TRBD1 might be the D (5 bases). In germline, CDR1 is SGHRS, CDR2 YFSETQ. Trimming pared 0 bases from V and 8 bases from J, leaving 17 bases between. This CDR3 spans 15 amino acids. The CDR3 sequence: CASSLDVPGSLGYTF. As DNA, the CDR3 is TGCGCCAGCAGCTTGGACGTTCCAGGGTCACTGGGCTACACCTTC.

The genes are TRBV6-5 and TRBJ1-2; D remains ambiguous. The CDR3 is 14 amino acids. Trimming pared 6 bases from V and 5 bases from J, leaving 16 bases between. Germline-derived CDR1 and CDR2 are MNHEY and SVGAGI. CDR3 residues: CASRLIGGIYGYTF. The DNA for the CDR3 is TGTGCCAGCAGGTTGATAGGAGGGATTTATGGCTACACCTTC.

The chain uses TRBV30 and TRBJ1-1; D is uncertain. CDR1 GTSNPN and CDR2 SVGIG come from the germline V gene (reference sequence). Trimming stripped 2 bases from V and 0 bases from J, with 7 bases between. This CDR3 has 13 amino acids. CDR3 residues: CAWSPLLNTEAFF. CDR3 bases: TGTGCCTGGAGTCCGTTATTGAACACTGAAGCTTTCTTT.

The rearrangement links TRBV27 to TRBJ2-3; perhaps TRBD1 as D (6 bases). The V and J ends lost 6 bases and 0 bases respectively, with 7 bases between them. This CDR3 has 13 residues. Germline CDR1 is MNHEY and CDR2 is SMNVEV (reference sequence). CDR3 region: CASRGASTDTQYF. Written as DNA, the CDR3 is TGTGCCAGCAGGGGGGCTAGCACAGATACGCAGTATTTT.

The chain has TRBV23-1 and TRBJ1-1, with a tentative D call TRBD1 (5 bases). TRBV23-1 is annotated as an ORF whose role is uncertain. V dropped 6 bases and J dropped 5 bases, with 10 bases sitting between them. This CDR3 spans 12 amino acids. CDR3 coding DNA: TGCGCCAGCAGCTGCGGGGGAACTGAAGCTTTCTTT. Translating gives CASSCGGTEAFF.

This chain connects TRBV10-3 to TRBJ2-3, with D perhaps matching TRBD1 (6 bases). Per the germline V gene, CDR1 is ENHRY and CDR2 is SYGVKD. V shed 2 bases and J shed 2 bases, with 14 bases lying between them. The CDR3 length is 16 residues. DNA for the CDR3: TGTGCCATCAGTGAGGTGGGCAGGGGTATCACAGATACGCAGTATTTT. This encodes CAISEVGRGITDTQYF.

The rearrangement links TRBV3-1 (or the pseudogene TRBV3-2) to TRBJ2-3; 12 bases agree with TRBD2. V lost 4 bases, J lost 3 bases, and 2 bases stayed unmatched. CDR3 length: 15 amino acids. The germline V gene has CDR1 LGHDT and CDR2 YNNKEL (reference sequence). The CDR3 DNA follows: TGTGCCAGCAGCCCCGGGACTAGCGGGACAGATACGCAGTATTTT. This translates into CASSPGTSGTDTQYF.

The chain's CDR3 is CASTRGTGGFNEQFF. The CDR3 DNA is TGTGCCAGCACCCGGGGGACAGGGGGCTTCAATGAGCAGTTCTTC. The rearrangement uses TRBV7-9 and TRBJ2-1; TRBD1 matches at 12 bases. J lost 6 bases, V lost 7 bases, and 7 bases had no gene match. CDR1 is SEHNR, CDR2 FQNEAQ, per germline (reference sequence). The CDR3 totals 15 residues.

The V gene is TRBV7-9, the J gene TRBJ2-3; tentative D call: TRBD2 (7 bases). V lost 3 bases and J 1 base, leaving 20 bases between the germline ends. This CDR3 has 18 residues. The germline CDR1 and CDR2 sequences are SEHNR and FQNEAQ (reference sequence). The DNA for the CDR3 is TGTGCCAGCAGCTTCCCCCCCCGACGGGGGGCAGGCACAGATACGCAGTATTTT. Translated: CASSFPPRRGAGTDTQYF. The whole variable domain, filled in from reference TRBV7-9 and TRBJ2-3, reads DTGVSQNPRHKITKRGQNVTFRCDPISEHNRLYWYRQTLGQGPEFLTYFQNEAQLEKSRLLSDRFSAERPKGSFSTLEIQRTEQGDSAMYLCASSFPPRRGAGTDTQYFGPGTRLTVL.

Comments on this clone: The same CDR3 also results from other DNA sequences found in this sample. The chain combines TRBV3-1 (or the pseudogene TRBV3-2) with TRBJ2-5; D gene uncertain. Looked up from germline, CDR1 is LGHDT and CDR2 is YNNKEL (reference sequence). With 0 bases removed from V and 5 bases from J, the gap between germline ends came to 13 bases. The CDR3 contains 15 residues. The DNA for the CDR3 is TGTGCCAGCAGCCAAGACCCGGGTCCCCGGGAGACCCAGTACTTC. Its protein product is CASSQDPGPRETQYF.

This clone was found once. The J gene is TRBJ1-5, the V gene TRBV5-1, with D unclear. With 4 bases removed from V and 2 bases from J, the gap between germline ends came to 13 bases. The length of the CDR3 is 15 residues. Germline V gives CDR1 SGHRS, CDR2 YFSETQ. CDR3 in amino acids: CASSPGEGGNQPQHF. CDR3 sequence (DNA): TGCGCCAGCAGCCCCGGGGAGGGCGGCAATCAGCCCCAGCATTTT. The full variable domain, completed using reference TRBV5-1 and TRBJ1-5, is KAGVTQTPRYLIKTRGQQVTLSCSPISGHRSVSWYQQTPGQGLQFLFEYFSETQRNKGNFPGRFSGRQFSNSRSEMNVSTLELGDSALYLCASSPGEGGNQPQHFGDGTRLSIL.

Only a few counts were recorded for this clone. This chain joins TRBV28 and TRBJ2-1, with 8 bases lining up with TRBD1. J was trimmed by 8 bases and V by 7 bases; bases with no gene match: 7. Germline V gene data show CDR1 as MDHEN and CDR2 as SYDVKM. The CDR3 runs to 13 residues. CDR3 in DNA: TGTGCCAGCAATAGCCAGGGGGCTTATGAGCAGTTCTTC. Its translation is CASNSQGAYEQFF.

The rearrangement uses TRBV7-8 and TRBJ1-2; D not resolved. This CDR3 is 14 amino acids long. The germline V gene has CDR1 SGHVS and CDR2 FQNEAQ. V was trimmed by 1 base and J by 5 bases, leaving 11 bases between them. CDR3 sequence (DNA): TGTGCCAGCAGCTTAGTTCCAATACTTTATGGCTACACCTTC. Protein product: CASSLVPILYGYTF.

This clone is a singleton in its sample. The V and J genes are TRBV18 and TRBJ2-3, with TRBD1 matching 8 bases. This CDR3 contains 15 residues. CDR1 KGHSH and CDR2 LQKENI come from the germline V gene. The V gene end was trimmed by 2 bases and the J gene end by 1 base; junction bases not matched to a gene: 2. The CDR3 spells CASSPVTGGTDTQYF. CDR3 nucleotides: TGTGCCAGCTCACCAGTGACAGGGGGCACAGATACGCAGTATTTT. Full variable domain (missing parts from reference TRBV18 and TRBJ2-3): NAGVMQNPRHLVRRRGQEARLRCSPMKGHSHVYWYRQLPEEGLKFMVYLQKENIIDESGMPKERFSAEFPKEGPSILRIQQVVRGDSAAYFCASSPVTGGTDTQYFGPGTRLTVL.

The gene calls are TRBV5-1 and TRBJ1-2; 9 nucleotides align to TRBD1. Germline values: CDR1 SGHRS, CDR2 YFSETQ. With 4 bases clipped from V and 5 bases from J, the junction kept 6 bases outside the gene matches. The CDR3 consists of 14 residues. CDR3 sequence (DNA): TGCGCCAGCAGCAGGGGACAGGGAGGATATGGCTACACCTTC. Its translation: CASSRGQGGYGYTF.

This chain connects TRBV7-6 to TRBJ1-6; 7 bases line up with TRBD1. Per the germline V gene, CDR1 is SGHVS and CDR2 is FNYEAQ. Losses at the gene ends were 5 bases for V and 7 bases for J; bases not matched to a gene: 11. This CDR3 region has 16 residues. CDR3 sequence: CASSPGTAASNSPLHF. As DNA, the CDR3 is TGTGCCAGCAGCCCGGGGACAGCCGCTTCCAATTCACCCCTCCACTTT.

This clone was recorded once. This chain connects TRBV11-1 to TRBJ2-3; D is undetermined. Germline assignment: CDR1 SGHAT and CDR2 FQDESV (reference sequence). With 0 bases removed from V and 3 bases from J, the gap between germline ends came to 7 bases. This CDR3 contains 14 residues. The CDR3 nucleotides are TGTGCCAGCAGCTTAGCAGGAGAAACAGATACGCAGTATTTT. Its translation: CASSLAGETDTQYF.

J is TRBJ2-7 and V is TRBV5-1, with 7 bases that match TRBD1. Germline CDR1 is SGHRS and CDR2 is YFSETQ. CDR3 length equals 16 residues. V trimming: 0 bases; J trimming: 3 bases; junction bases outside the gene matches: 9. CDR3 DNA: TGCGCCAGCAGCTTGGAAGTGGGCGGACAGGACTACGAGCAGTACTTC. Translated: CASSLEVGGQDYEQYF.